Below, 3 T cell receptor beta chains from the same sample are listed, as sequenced in a study of gammadelta T cells during hepatitis C antiviral therapy. The time point denotes: therapy week 4. Treatment of the sample: sofosbuvir plus ledipasvir, interferon-free. Using about 24-32 PCR cycles, TRG and TRD CDR3 amplicons were generated. mRNA extracted from sorted cells was used for cDNA synthesis. TCRdb independently ran MiXCR on the reads; one entry per CDR3 protein. This listing includes a few distinct CDR3 sequences. The material was Vgamma9+ gamma-delta T cells from peripheral blood, obtained at week 4 of direct-acting antiviral therapy. All receptors derive from an adult with chronic hepatitis C.

To note about this clonotype: This beta chain is off target for a library built for delta chains, so its abundance means little. The chain links TRBV13 to TRBJ2-3; 8 positions match TRBD1. This CDR3 is 15 amino acids long. V gave up 3 bases and J gave up 2 bases; unmatched junction bases: 4. Germline V gene sequence: CDR1 PRHDT, CDR2 FYEKMQ (reference sequence). CDR3 sequence: CASSFGRGHTDTQYF. The DNA for the CDR3 is TGTGCCAGCAGCTTCGGCAGGGGGCACACAGATACGCAGTATTTT.

With regard to this clonotype: Being off target in a library aimed at delta chains, this beta chain has a size of little meaning. The chain links TRBV11-2 to TRBJ2-5; the match to TRBD1 covers 9 bases. J was trimmed by 4 bases and V by 0 bases; bases with no gene match: 3. This CDR3 has 15 residues. Germline CDR1 and CDR2: SGHAT and FQNNGV. The CDR3 here is CASSLEGQGGETQYF. DNA of the CDR3: TGTGCCAGCAGCTTAGAGGGACAGGGAGGAGAGACCCAGTACTTC.

This clonotype was counted a few times. For a library built for delta chains, this beta chain is a stray read; little rests on its size. The chain joins TRBV12-3 or TRBV12-4 to TRBJ2-5; 10 nucleotides line up with TRBD2. The trim removed 6 bases at V and 5 bases at J, leaving 9 bases unmatched. The CDR3 has 15 residues. CDR3 bases: TGTGCCAGCAGACCCGGGACTAGCGTCGTTGAGACCCAGTACTTC. This sequence encodes CASRPGTSVVETQYF.